These 28 T cell receptor beta chains share one sample of origin, sequenced in a study of T cells in Graves' hyperthyroidism and ophthalmopathy. There were TCR beta CDR3 regions amplified from RNA transcripts. Primed by the HTBI set, a first-round RT-PCR was run on the TCR CDR3. TCRdb used MiXCR to reprocess the multiplex PCR reads, holding one entry per CDR3 protein. The repertoire holds roughly 800,000 distinct CDR3 sequences, with more than 30% as singletons. Sequences were obtained from blood. The source of these receptors is a man in his late teens or twenties with Graves' hyperthyroidism.

The chain has TRBV4-1 and TRBJ1-1; D unclear. Trimming left V 0 bases short and J 5 bases short, with 7 bases between. This CDR3 has 13 residues. CDR1 and CDR2 (germline): MGHRA, YSYEKL. The CDR3 bases are TGCGCCAGCAGCCAAGATCGAAAAACTGAAGCTTTCTTT. Translation gives CASSQDRKTEAFF.

The chain combines TRBV7-8 with TRBJ2-7, with D possibly matching TRBD1 (5 bases). The V end lost 6 bases, the J end lost 0 bases, and 18 bases lay between the germline ends. Germline V lookup: CDR1 SGHVS, CDR2 FQNEAQ. CDR3 length: 16 residues. CDR3 sequence reads: CASSTKQVSSSYEQYF. For the CDR3, the DNA is TGTGCCAGCAGTACCAAACAGGTCTCAAGCTCCTACGAGCAGTACTTC.

This clonotype was seen many times. The chain is built from TRBV7-9 and TRBJ1-4, with a tentative D call TRBD1 (5 bases). CDR1 is SEHNR, CDR2 FQNEAQ, per germline (reference sequence). V lost 4 bases, J lost 11 bases, and 14 bases lay in between. This CDR3 has 13 amino acids. CDR3: CASSSTKRGKLFF. The CDR3 DNA reads as TGTGCCAGCAGCTCGACCAAGCGGGGGAAACTGTTTTTT.

This clonotype was observed many times. The J gene is TRBJ2-7, the V gene TRBV7-6; 9 bases match TRBD1. CDR1 is SGHVS, CDR2 FNYEAQ, per germline. The V gene end was trimmed by 5 bases and the J gene end by 6 bases; junction bases not matched to a gene: 5. This CDR3 contains 13 residues. This CDR3 is CASSPTGGTEQYF. The CDR3, as DNA: TGTGCCAGCAGCCCGACAGGGGGGACCGAGCAGTACTTC.

In regard to this clonotype: No conserved phenylalanine or tryptophan ends this CDR3, so it is likely a read error. No DNA is shown, since the ends of the CDR3 on it are uncertain; the CDR3 is the one TCRdb lists. The rearrangement uses TRBV10-3 and TRBJ1-1; TRBD1, the table's D call, lacks a check against the DNA. Termini included, the CDR3 measures 11 amino acids. Germline assignment: CDR1 ENHRY and CDR2 SYGVKD. The CDR3 reads CAISGWDRTNY.

The chain recombines TRBV7-2 with TRBJ2-7; 8 bases are shared with TRBD2. This CDR3 has 14 amino acids. The germline V gene encodes CDR1 SGHTA and CDR2 FQGNSA. The trim removed 3 bases at V and 1 base at J, leaving 2 bases unmatched. The CDR3 protein is CASSFRGRSYEQYF. Written as DNA, the CDR3 is TGTGCCAGCAGCTTTCGCGGGAGGTCCTACGAGCAGTACTTC.

This clonotype was observed a handful of times. V is TRBV7-9 and J is TRBJ2-2, with 10 bases identical to TRBD1. The CDR3 spans 17 residues. The junction had 9 bases not matched to a gene; V was cut back by 4 bases and J by 4 bases. Germline V CDR1 and CDR2: SEHNR, FQNEAQ (reference sequence). The CDR3 nucleotides are TGTGCCAGCAGCTCCTACGACAGGGGGCATGGCACCGGGGAGCTGTTTTTT. Protein product: CASSSYDRGHGTGELFF. The complete variable domain, with remaining parts taken from reference TRBV7-9 and TRBJ2-2, reads DTGVSQNPRHKITKRGQNVTFRCDPISEHNRLYWYRQTLGQGPEFLTYFQNEAQLEKSRLLSDRFSAERPKGSFSTLEIQRTEQGDSAMYLCASSSYDRGHGTGELFFGEGSRLTVL.

This chain links TRBV20-1 with TRBJ2-5; 12 bases fit TRBD2. The CDR3 contains 13 residues. The germline CDR1 and CDR2 sequences are DFQATT and SNEGSKA (reference sequence). V was pared by 6 bases and J by 10 bases, with 9 bases of the junction left unmatched. CDR3 amino acids: CSALLAGGVGQYF. CDR3 sequence (DNA): TGCAGTGCCTTGCTAGCGGGAGGGGTTGGCCAGTACTTC.

J is TRBJ1-1 and V is TRBV2, with D possibly being TRBD1 (5 bases). Germline CDR1 is SNHLY and CDR2 is FYNNEI. Trimming left V 4 bases short and J 4 bases short, with 19 bases between. CDR3 size: 16 residues. The CDR3 nucleotides read TGTGCCAGCAGTGCAGAGTCAACCCCAGGGATCACTGAAGCTTTCTTT. This sequence encodes CASSAESTPGITEAFF.

The rearrangement uses TRBV7-2 and TRBJ2-7; D is undetermined. Trimming stripped 6 bases from V and 1 base from J, with 13 bases between. There are 14 residues in the CDR3. Germline loops: CDR1 SGHTA, CDR2 FQGNSA. The CDR3 loop is CASSVVTPSYEQYF. CDR3 in DNA: TGTGCCAGCAGTGTAGTGACTCCTTCCTACGAGCAGTACTTC. Drawing the rest from reference TRBV7-2 and TRBJ2-7, the complete variable domain is GAGVSQSPSNKVTEKGKDVELRCDPISGHTALYWYRQSLGQGLEFLIYFQGNSAPDKSGLPSDRFSAERTGGSVSTLTIQRTQQEDSAVYLCASSVVTPSYEQYFGPGTRLTVT.

This clonotype appeared many times. The rearrangement links TRBV25-1 to TRBJ2-5, with D possibly being TRBD2 (6 bases). V was shortened by 1 base and J by 6 bases, with 15 bases between the two germline ends. Germline CDR1 MGHDK, CDR2 SYGVNS. The CDR3 is 15 residues long. For the CDR3, the DNA is TGTGCCAGCAGTGAATTTGGAGGGACCCCAAAGACCCAGTACTTC. Amino acids: CASSEFGGTPKTQYF.

This clonotype was found many times. V and J are TRBV2 and TRBJ1-5; no clear D gene. The CDR3 extends over 14 amino acids. Germline-derived CDR1 and CDR2 are SNHLY and FYNNEI. V was clipped by 2 bases and J by 6 bases, with 11 bases between them. The CDR3 DNA reads TGTGCCAGCAGTGAACAGGCGGAGGGTCAGCCCCAGCATTTT. Its protein is CASSEQAEGQPQHF. Variable domain in full (rest from reference TRBV2 and TRBJ1-5): EPEVTQTPSHQVTQMGQEVILRCVPISNHLYFYWYRQILGQKVEFLVSFYNNEISEKSEIFDDQFSVERPDGSNFTLKIRSTKLEDSAMYFCASSEQAEGQPQHFGDGTRLSIL.

This clonotype showed up just a few times. The chain uses TRBV19 and TRBJ2-5; TRBD2 matches 11 bases. Germline CDR1 and CDR2: LNHDA and SQIVND (reference sequence). The CDR3 totals 15 residues. The V gene end was trimmed by 5 bases and the J gene end by 5 bases; junction bases not matched to a gene: 7. The CDR3 protein is CASSLAGGFPETQYF. The CDR3, as DNA: TGTGCCAGTAGTCTAGCGGGGGGTTTTCCGGAGACCCAGTACTTC.

This clonotype was recorded many times. The V and J genes are TRBV10-1 and TRBJ2-5; 9 bases match TRBD2. The V segment lost 8 bases and the J segment 5 bases; nucleotides outside the gene matches: 12. The CDR3 sequence is 15 residues long. Germline V gene lookup returns CDR1 WNHNN and CDR2 SYGVQD (reference sequence). CDR3 sequence reads: CASLPLAGLGETQYF. CDR3 in DNA: TGCGCCAGCTTACCCCTAGCGGGGCTAGGTGAGACCCAGTACTTC.

The chain is built from TRBV3-1 and TRBJ2-7; D is uncertain. The CDR3 is 13 residues long. Trimming shortened V by 2 bases and J by 3 bases, and 8 bases separated the two germline ends. Germline V lookup: CDR1 LGHDT, CDR2 YNNKEL (reference sequence). CDR3 protein: CASSQNGFYEQYF. Here the CDR3 DNA reads TGTGCCAGCAGCCAAAACGGTTTCTACGAGCAGTACTTC.

CDR3 amino acids: CASSLAWGGEQFF. For the CDR3, the DNA is TGTGCCAGCAGCTTGGCCTGGGGTGGTGAGCAGTTCTTC. V usage is TRBV5-6 and J usage is TRBJ2-7; D not resolved. The assigned J gene may be wrong: the sequence end matches TRBJ2-1 better. Per the germline V gene, CDR1 is SGHDT and CDR2 is YYEEEE. This CDR3 is 13 amino acids long.

On this clonotype itself: Relative to the germline gene, one junction end is altered; a read error may explain this. The chain links TRBV7-9 to TRBJ1-2, with D unresolved. CDR3 length equals 13 residues. From germline, CDR1 is SEHNR and CDR2 FQNEAQ (reference sequence). As DNA, the CDR3 is TGTGCCAGCAGCTTAGCAAGAGGGCCGAACTGCGCCTTC. Its protein product is CASSLARGPNCAF.

V and J are TRBV5-1 and TRBJ2-7; possibly TRBD1 for D (7 bases). V lost 4 bases and J 3 bases, leaving 20 bases between the germline ends. Germline loops: CDR1 SGHRS, CDR2 YFSETQ. This CDR3 is built from 16 residues. The chain's CDR3 is CASSLSSGTAGYEQYF. The CDR3 coding sequence is TGCGCCAGCAGCCTAAGTTCCGGGACAGCGGGCTACGAGCAGTACTTC.

The V and J genes are TRBV10-3 and TRBJ1-5; D ambiguous. Germline CDR1 reads ENHRY; CDR2 reads SYGVKD. The germline V and J ends were trimmed by 0 bases and 14 bases, with 14 bases remaining between them. CDR3 size: 13 residues. The CDR3 nucleotides are TGTGCCATCAGTGAGTCCGAGCGGTCGAACGAGCATTTT. It specifies CAISESERSNEHF.

V usage is TRBV6-1 and J usage is TRBJ1-2; D remains ambiguous. CDR1 is MNHNS, CDR2 SASEGT, per germline. Trimming cost V 5 bases and J 6 bases, with 13 bases left between them. The CDR3 is 13 residues long. CDR3: CASSYGSTDGYTF. CDR3 nucleotide sequence: TGTGCCAGCAGTTACGGATCGACGGATGGCTACACCTTC.

The table lists this clonotype with many counts. The chain is built from TRBV14 and TRBJ1-6; D may be TRBD1 (6 bases). The germline V and J ends were trimmed by 1 base and 10 bases, with 17 bases remaining between them. Germline V gene sequence: CDR1 SGHDN, CDR2 FVKESK. The CDR3 extends over 16 amino acids. The CDR3 loop reads CASSQGRGAIRSPLHF. The CDR3 DNA reads as TGTGCCAGCAGCCAAGGAAGGGGGGCGATACGCTCACCCCTCCACTTT.

The J gene is TRBJ2-7, the V gene TRBV10-3, with 9 bases identical to TRBD2. Trimming at V came to 3 bases and at J to 9 bases, leaving 0 bases not matched to a gene. Germline loops: CDR1 ENHRY, CDR2 SYGVKD. The CDR3 extends over 11 amino acids. The CDR3 reads CAISELAGQYF. CDR3 nucleotide sequence: TGTGCCATCAGTGAACTAGCGGGGCAGTACTTC.

On this clonotype: A read error may produce the germline difference seen at one junction end. The chain carries TRBV7-9 and TRBJ2-5, with 7 positions matching TRBD1. The germline V gene has CDR1 SEHNR and CDR2 FQNEAQ (reference sequence). The length of the CDR3 is 14 residues. Here the CDR3 DNA reads TGTTCCAGCAGCTTACACAGGGGTCAAGAGACCCAGTACTTC. Amino acid sequence: CSSSLHRGQETQYF. The full variable domain, in which reference TRBV7-9 and TRBJ2-5 provide the parts outside the CDR3, is DTGVSQNPRHKITKRGQNVTFRCDPISEHNRLYWYRQTLGQGPEFLTYFQNEAQLEKSRLLSDRFSAERPKGSFSTLEIQRTEQGDSAMYLCSSSLHRGQETQYFGPGTRLLVL.

This chain connects TRBV7-9 to TRBJ1-4; possibly TRBD1 for D (5 bases). The CDR3 is 16 residues long. Per germline, CDR1 SEHNR and CDR2 FQNEAQ (reference sequence). V was shortened by 6 bases and J by 5 bases, with 19 bases between the two germline ends. DNA of the CDR3: TGTGCCAGCAGGTCCCCGGGACGGGAGCAAAATGAAAAACTGTTTTTT. Encoded protein: CASRSPGREQNEKLFF.

The rearrangement uses TRBV7-8 and TRBJ1-5; TRBD1 is a possible D gene (5 bases). Germline loops: CDR1 SGHVS, CDR2 FQNEAQ. CDR3 length: 15 residues. The V gene lost 3 bases and the J gene lost 5 bases, with 14 bases spanning the gap. DNA for the CDR3: TGTGCCAGCAGCTTTGGGGGGACCTTCGATCAGCCCCAGCATTTT. It codes for CASSFGGTFDQPQHF.

This clonotype was seen many times. The chain has TRBV19 and TRBJ1-1; D possibly corresponds to TRBD1 (5 bases). V lost 5 bases, J lost 0 bases, and 13 bases lay in between. The germline V gene has CDR1 LNHDA and CDR2 SQIVND (reference sequence). CDR3 length equals 15 residues. CDR3 in amino acids: CASSEHGTLNTEAFF. The CDR3, as DNA: TGTGCCAGTAGTGAACACGGGACCCTGAACACTGAAGCTTTCTTT.

CDR3: CASSPTEASYEQYF. The CDR3 nucleotides are TGTGCCAGCAGTCCTACAGAGGCATCCTACGAGCAGTACTTC. The genes are TRBV9 and TRBJ2-7, with D hard to call. CDR1 and CDR2 from the germline V gene are SGDLS and YYNGEE. The CDR3 has 14 residues. The V end lost 5 bases, the J end lost 1 base, and 13 bases lay between the germline ends.

This clonotype was recorded a few times. The CDR3 region has the DNA TGTGCCAGCAGTTTTATCCCAGGGGTCGAGGAAAAACTGTTTTTT. This sequence encodes CASSFIPGVEEKLFF. The V gene is TRBV12-3 or TRBV12-4, the J gene TRBJ1-4; the D gene is possibly TRBD1 (6 bases). V was clipped by 3 bases and J by 8 bases, with 16 bases between them. The CDR3 runs 15 residues.